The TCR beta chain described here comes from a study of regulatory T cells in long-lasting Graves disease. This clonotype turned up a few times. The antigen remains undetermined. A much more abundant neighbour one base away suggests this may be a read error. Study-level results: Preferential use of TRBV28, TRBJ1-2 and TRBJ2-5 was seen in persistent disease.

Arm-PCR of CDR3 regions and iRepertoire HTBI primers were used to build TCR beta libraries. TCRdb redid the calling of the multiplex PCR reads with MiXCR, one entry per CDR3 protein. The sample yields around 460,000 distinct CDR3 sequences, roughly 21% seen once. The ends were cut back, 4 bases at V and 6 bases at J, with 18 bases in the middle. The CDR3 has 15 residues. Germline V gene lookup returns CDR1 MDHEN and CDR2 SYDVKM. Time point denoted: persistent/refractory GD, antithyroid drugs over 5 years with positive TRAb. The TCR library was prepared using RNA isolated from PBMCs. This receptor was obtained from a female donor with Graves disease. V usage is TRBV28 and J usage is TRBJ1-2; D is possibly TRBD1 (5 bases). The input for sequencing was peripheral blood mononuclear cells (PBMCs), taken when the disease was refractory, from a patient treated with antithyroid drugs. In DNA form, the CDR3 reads TGTGCCAGCAGTTCCCCGGGGGGGTATACTAATGGCTACACCTTC. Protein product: CASSSPGGYTNGYTF.